What follows describes a single T cell receptor beta chain. The antigen is not known. This record comes from a study of cytomegalovirus exposure and HLA in healthy donors. Study findings and constraints: The authors enumerated 180 or so TCR beta chains as linked to cytomegalovirus. Reportedly, cytomegalovirus status was diagnosed with high sensitivity and specificity. In an earlier analysis, productive rearrangement rates for most beta V segments clustered near 90% or 30%. In vitro, three CMV-associated chains proved specific for CMV antigens.

PCR amplification relied on 60 Vbeta primers (plus 13 Jbeta primers). The method was immunoSEQ multiplex PCR; TCRdb's version includes in-frame clones alone and lacks a portion of them. This sample has about 190,000 clones, with more than 75% found just once. Sequencing was carried out using PBMCs. The TCR was taken from a man aged 35 to 55 in good health and CMV-seropositive.

The CDR3 loop reads CASSEKQNTEAFF. DNA for the CDR3: TGTGCCAGCAGTGAGAAACAGAACACTGAAGCTTTCTTT. This sequence joins TRBV6-1 and TRBJ1-1; D gene unclear. Trimming took 3 bases from V and 1 from J, leaving 6 bases between them. The CDR3 runs 13 residues. From germline, CDR1 is MNHNS and CDR2 SASEGT.